Listed below are T cell receptor beta chains from one sample, sequenced in a study of beta chain features in type 1 diabetes. TCRdb's copy holds only in-frame clones and misses some; the assay was immunoSEQ multiplex PCR. The table lists under 500,000 clones, 25% to 35% of them singletons, with roughly 0.06% in the top ten. The sequencing sample was made of naive CD4+ T cells from blood. All receptors come from a man between 18 and 35 years old in good health. Each CDR3 is given with its conserved first and last residue.

len | v_gene | CDR3aa
15 | TRBV6-1 | CASSERQVDYNEQFF
12 | TRBV30 | CAWSPNAEGYTF
16 | TRBV30 | CAWSSLGGATHTEAFF
13 | TRBV9 | CASSVEGQGAQYF
12 | TRBV6-6 | CASSHLTDTQYF
13 | TRBV2 | CASRRMGQAFINF
16 | TRBV14 | CASSRRRGGGQETQYF
14 | TRBV29-1 | CSVALRAKNTEAFF
18 | TRBV9 | CASSARGPGGSPPGELFF
14 | TRBV2 | CASSGTGGGGELFF
13 | TRBV30 | CAWAGQPSYEQYF
15 | TRBV25-1 | CASSEPTGGRETQYF
15 | TRBV11-1 | CASSATSGRTDTQYF
15 | TRBV6-6 | CASSYRAGGMNEQFF
13 | TRBV4-1 | CASSRPVGDEQFF
12 | TRBV30 | CAWSVKQDTQYF
16 | TRBV7-2 | CASSLRSWQASWEQYF
17 | TRBV5-1 | CASSSAPPGLGSETQYF
13 | TRBV7-9 | CASSPRLNTEAFF
12 | TRBV6-5 | CASSDRGNIQYF
17 | TRBV21-1 | CASSRRLAGERMGEQFF
16 | TRBV11-2 | CASSLVLAPNTGELFF
16 | TRBV7-7 | CASSLRRQGGTGELFF
13 | TRBV29-1 | CSVDVWSGAEQYF
13 | TRBV7-3 | CASSLMGTDTQYF
16 | TRBV6-5 | CASSYSKWGSYNEQFF
12 | TRBV6-6 | CASSYSKETQYF
16 | TRBV6-6 | CASSYPGDRGFHEQYF
16 | TRBV28 | CASSLSPDRGKNEQFF
10 | TRBV29-1 | CSFGQGEAFF
15 | TRBV7-2 | CASSLTGTTLYEQYF
15 | TRBV29-1 | CSARGGRAEAYGYTF
14 | TRBV29-1 | CSVEMTGDNYGYTF
16 | TRBV15 | CATSRPVAGVYNEQFF
14 | TRBV29-1 | CSVEDRGGTYEQYF
13 | TRBV11-1 | CASRGQSTDTQYF
16 | TRBV2 | CASSRGLAGGQETQYF
15 | TRBV9 | CASSVAPGLQETQYF
15 | TRBV28 | CASTPHDGGRYEQYF
11 | TRBV29-1 | CSAEEGNVLTF
13 | TRBV18 | CASSPDRVGEQYF
15 | TRBV7-2 | CASSLAQTGEETQYF
15 | TRBV5-6 | CASSSPGQGEVTQYF
14 | TRBV5-6 | CASSLGGKSYEQYF